This T cell receptor beta chain was documented in a study of prognosis after radiotherapy for stage I lung cancer. Looking at the study overall: Radiotherapy was followed by distant metastases in a handful of patients, which appeared at a median of around 7 months; roughly 15 patients showed no significant progression. Study-wide findings and caveats: In patients receiving stereotactic body radiation therapy, unique TCR clone counts fell afterward, median roughly 10,000 versus 7,000. The authors reported that TRBV and TRBJ gene usage differed between patients with and without metastases.

For this clonotype: What it binds is not known. A far larger clone lies a single base away; this is likely a read error.

At each of two time points, approximately 5.8 milliliters of venous blood were taken. Per germline, CDR1 MRHNA and CDR2 SNTAGT. V lost 5 bases and J lost 6; bases outside the gene matches: 4. The CDR3 sequence is 13 residues long. The TCR beta CDR3 region was amplified from genomic DNA, with two rounds of multiplex PCR being used for the amplification. Individual primers that were specific to each TRBV and TRBJ gene served in first-round PCR. TCRdb passed the multiplex PCR reads through MiXCR, listing each CDR3 protein once. Of around 30,000 distinct CDR3 sequences in the sample, 25% to 40% were seen once.

The TCR sequence derives from a donor of 50 years or more with non-small cell lung cancer. The source was PBMCs, collected before or after stereotactic body radiation therapy (not recorded which). The chain links TRBV6-4 to TRBJ1-2; 9 bases are shared with TRBD1. CDR3: CASSLTGGDGYTF. The CDR3 DNA reads as TGTGCCAGCAGTCTAACAGGGGGCGATGGCTACACCTTC.